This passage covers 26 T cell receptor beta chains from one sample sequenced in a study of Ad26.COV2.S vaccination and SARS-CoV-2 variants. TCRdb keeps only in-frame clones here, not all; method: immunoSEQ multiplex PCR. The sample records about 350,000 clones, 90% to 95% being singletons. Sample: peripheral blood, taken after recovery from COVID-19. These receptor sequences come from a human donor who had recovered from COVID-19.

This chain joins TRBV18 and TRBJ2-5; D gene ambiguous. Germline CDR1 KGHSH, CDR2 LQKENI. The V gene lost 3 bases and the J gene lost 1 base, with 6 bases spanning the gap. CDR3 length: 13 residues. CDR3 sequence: CASSPPAQETQYF. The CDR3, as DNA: TGTGCCAGCTCACCCCCCGCCCAAGAGACCCAGTACTTC.

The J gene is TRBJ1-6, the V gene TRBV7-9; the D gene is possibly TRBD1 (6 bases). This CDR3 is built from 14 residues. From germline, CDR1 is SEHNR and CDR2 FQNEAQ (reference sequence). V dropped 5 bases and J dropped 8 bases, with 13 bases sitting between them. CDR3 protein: CASSPGQGYSPLHF. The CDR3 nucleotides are TGTGCCAGCAGCCCCGGGCAGGGGTATTCACCCCTCCACTTT. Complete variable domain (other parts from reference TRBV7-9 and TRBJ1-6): DTGVSQNPRHKITKRGQNVTFRCDPISEHNRLYWYRQTLGQGPEFLTYFQNEAQLEKSRLLSDRFSAERPKGSFSTLEIQRTEQGDSAMYLCASSPGQGYSPLHFGNGTRLTVT.

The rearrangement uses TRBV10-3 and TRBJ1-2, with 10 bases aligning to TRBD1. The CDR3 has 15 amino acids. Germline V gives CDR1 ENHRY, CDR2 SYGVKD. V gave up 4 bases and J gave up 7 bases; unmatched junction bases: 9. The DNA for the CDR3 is TGTGCCATCAGTGTCCCGGGACAGGGGTATTCTGGCTACACCTTC. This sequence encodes CAISVPGQGYSGYTF.

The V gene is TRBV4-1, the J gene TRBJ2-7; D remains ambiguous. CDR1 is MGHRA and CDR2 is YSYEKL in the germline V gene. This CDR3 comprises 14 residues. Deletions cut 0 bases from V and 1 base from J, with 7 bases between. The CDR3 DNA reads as TGCGCCAGCAGCCAAGAGCGGCTATCCTACGAGCAGTACTTC. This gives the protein CASSQERLSYEQYF.

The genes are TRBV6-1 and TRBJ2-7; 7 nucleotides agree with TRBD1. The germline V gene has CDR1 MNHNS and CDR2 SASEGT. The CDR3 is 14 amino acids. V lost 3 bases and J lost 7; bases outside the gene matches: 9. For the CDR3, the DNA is TGTGCCAGCAGTGATCGAGACAGGGTGGTGGAGCAGTACTTC. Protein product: CASSDRDRVVEQYF.

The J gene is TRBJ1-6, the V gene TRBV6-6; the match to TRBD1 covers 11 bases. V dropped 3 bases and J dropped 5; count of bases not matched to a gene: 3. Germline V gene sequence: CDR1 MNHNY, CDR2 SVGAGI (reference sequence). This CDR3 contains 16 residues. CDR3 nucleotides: TGTGCCAGCAGTTATTGGGACAGGGGGGATAATTCACCCCTCCACTTT. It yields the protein CASSYWDRGDNSPLHF.

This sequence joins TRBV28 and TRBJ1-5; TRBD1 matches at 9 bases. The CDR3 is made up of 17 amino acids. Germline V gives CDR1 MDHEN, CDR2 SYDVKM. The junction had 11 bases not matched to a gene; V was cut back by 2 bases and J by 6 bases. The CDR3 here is CASSLDSRGQGSQPQHF. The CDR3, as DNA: TGTGCCAGCAGTTTAGATTCTAGGGGACAGGGTAGTCAGCCCCAGCATTTT.

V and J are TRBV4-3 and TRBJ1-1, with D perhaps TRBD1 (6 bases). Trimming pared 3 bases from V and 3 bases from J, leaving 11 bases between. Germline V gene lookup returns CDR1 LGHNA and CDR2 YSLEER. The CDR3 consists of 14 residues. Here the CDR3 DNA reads TGCGCCAGCAGCCAGCAGGGGTCGTACACTGAAGCTTTCTTT. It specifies CASSQQGSYTEAFF.

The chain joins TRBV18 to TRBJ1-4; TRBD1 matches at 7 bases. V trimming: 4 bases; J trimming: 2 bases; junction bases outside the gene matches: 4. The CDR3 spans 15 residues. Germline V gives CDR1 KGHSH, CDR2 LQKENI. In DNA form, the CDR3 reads TGTGCCAGCTCACGCCCAGGGGGGACTAATGAAAAACTGTTTTTT. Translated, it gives CASSRPGGTNEKLFF.

CDR3 in amino acids: CASTLDAESTEAFF. The CDR3 region has the DNA TGTGCCAGCACTCTTGATGCAGAAAGCACTGAAGCTTTCTTT. This chain links TRBV9 with TRBJ1-1; the D is unclear. Trimming removed 6 bases from V and 4 bases from J, with 16 bases in between. The CDR3 consists of 14 residues. Germline V gives CDR1 SGDLS, CDR2 YYNGEE.

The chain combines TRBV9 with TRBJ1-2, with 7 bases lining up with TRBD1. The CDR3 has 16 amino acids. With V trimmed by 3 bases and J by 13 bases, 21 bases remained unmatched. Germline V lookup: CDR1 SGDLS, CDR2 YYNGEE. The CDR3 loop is CASSAGTVAPGWVFTF. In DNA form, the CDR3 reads TGTGCCAGCAGCGCTGGGACAGTCGCCCCTGGTTGGGTTTTCACCTTC.

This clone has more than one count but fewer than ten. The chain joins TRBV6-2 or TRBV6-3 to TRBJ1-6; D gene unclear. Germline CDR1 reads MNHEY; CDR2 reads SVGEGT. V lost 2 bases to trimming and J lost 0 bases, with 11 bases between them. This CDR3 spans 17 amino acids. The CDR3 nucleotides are TGTGCCAGCAGTTACGGCAGGACGAGCTCCTATAATTCACCCCTCCACTTT. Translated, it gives CASSYGRTSSYNSPLHF.

CDR3 residues: CASRRDMNTEAFF. The CDR3 bases are TGTGCCTCCAGGAGGGACATGAACACTGAAGCTTTCTTT. The chain recombines TRBV5-5 with TRBJ1-1, with TRBD1 as a possible D gene (6 bases). V was cut by 10 bases and J by 0 bases, with 13 bases left in between. Germline CDR1 SGHKS, CDR2 YYEKEE (reference sequence). The CDR3 totals 13 residues. Complete variable domain (other parts from reference TRBV5-5 and TRBJ1-1): DAGVTQSPTHLIKTRGQQVTLRCSPISGHKSVSWYQQVLGQGPQFIFQYYEKEERGRGNFPDRFSARQFPNYSSELNVNALLLGDSALYLCASRRDMNTEAFFGQGTRLTVV.

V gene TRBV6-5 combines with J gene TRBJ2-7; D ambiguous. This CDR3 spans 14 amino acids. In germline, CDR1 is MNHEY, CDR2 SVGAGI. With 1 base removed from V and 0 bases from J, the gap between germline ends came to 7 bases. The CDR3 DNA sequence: TGTGCCAGCAGTTACTACAGTAACTCCTACGAGCAGTACTTC. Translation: CASSYYSNSYEQYF.

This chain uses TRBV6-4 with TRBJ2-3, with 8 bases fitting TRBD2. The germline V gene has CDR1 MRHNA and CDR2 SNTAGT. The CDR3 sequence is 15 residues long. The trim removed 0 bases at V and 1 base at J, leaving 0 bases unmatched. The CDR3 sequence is CASSDSRGGTDTQYF. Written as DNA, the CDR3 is TGTGCCAGCAGTGACTCGCGGGGGGGCACAGATACGCAGTATTTT.

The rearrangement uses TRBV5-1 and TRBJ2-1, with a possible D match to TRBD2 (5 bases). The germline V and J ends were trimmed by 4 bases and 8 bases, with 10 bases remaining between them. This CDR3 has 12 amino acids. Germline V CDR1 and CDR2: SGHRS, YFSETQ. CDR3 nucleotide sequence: TGCGCCAGCAGCCCCCCTAGCCATGAGCAGTTCTTC. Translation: CASSPPSHEQFF. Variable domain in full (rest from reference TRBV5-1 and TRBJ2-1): KAGVTQTPRYLIKTRGQQVTLSCSPISGHRSVSWYQQTPGQGLQFLFEYFSETQRNKGNFPGRFSGRQFSNSRSEMNVSTLELGDSALYLCASSPPSHEQFFGPGTRLTVL.

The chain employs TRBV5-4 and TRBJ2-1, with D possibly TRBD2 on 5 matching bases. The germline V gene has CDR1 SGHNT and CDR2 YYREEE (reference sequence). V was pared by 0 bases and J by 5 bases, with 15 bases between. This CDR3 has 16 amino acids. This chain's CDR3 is CASSLAPRGKDNEQFF. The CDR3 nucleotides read TGTGCCAGCAGCTTGGCCCCCCGGGGAAAGGACAATGAGCAGTTCTTC.

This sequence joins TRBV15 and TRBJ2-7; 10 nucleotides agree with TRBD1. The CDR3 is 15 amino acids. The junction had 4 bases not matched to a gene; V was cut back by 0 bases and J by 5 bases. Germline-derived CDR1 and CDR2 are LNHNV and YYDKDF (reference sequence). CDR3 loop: CATSRDVGQGNEQYF. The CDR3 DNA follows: TGTGCCACCAGCAGAGATGTGGGACAGGGGAACGAGCAGTACTTC.

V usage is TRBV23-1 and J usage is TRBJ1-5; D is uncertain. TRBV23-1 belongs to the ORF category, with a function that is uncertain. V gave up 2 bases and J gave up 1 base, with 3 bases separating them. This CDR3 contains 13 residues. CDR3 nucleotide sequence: TGCGCCAGCAGTCAAGGCAGCAATCAGCCCCAGCATTTT. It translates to CASSQGSNQPQHF.

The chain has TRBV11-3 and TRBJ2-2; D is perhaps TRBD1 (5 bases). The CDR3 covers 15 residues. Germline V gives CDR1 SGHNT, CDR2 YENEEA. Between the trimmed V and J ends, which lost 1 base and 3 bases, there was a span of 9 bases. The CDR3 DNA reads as TGTGCCAGCAGCTTAGGGGGCAGAGACACCGGGGAGCTGTTTTTT. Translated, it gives CASSLGGRDTGELFF.

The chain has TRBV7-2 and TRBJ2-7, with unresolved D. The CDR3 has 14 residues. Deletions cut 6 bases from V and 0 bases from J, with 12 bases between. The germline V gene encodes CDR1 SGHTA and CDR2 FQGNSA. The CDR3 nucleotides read TGTGCCAGCAGGGATGCACGTTCCTCCTACGAGCAGTACTTC. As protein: CASRDARSSYEQYF.

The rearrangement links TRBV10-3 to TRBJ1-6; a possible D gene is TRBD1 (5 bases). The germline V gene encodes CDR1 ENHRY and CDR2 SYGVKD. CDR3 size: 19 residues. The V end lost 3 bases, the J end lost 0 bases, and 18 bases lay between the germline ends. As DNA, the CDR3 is TGTGCCATCAGTGACGGTCGGGGCAGAAGTAACTCCTATAATTCACCCCTCCACTTT. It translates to CAISDGRGRSNSYNSPLHF.

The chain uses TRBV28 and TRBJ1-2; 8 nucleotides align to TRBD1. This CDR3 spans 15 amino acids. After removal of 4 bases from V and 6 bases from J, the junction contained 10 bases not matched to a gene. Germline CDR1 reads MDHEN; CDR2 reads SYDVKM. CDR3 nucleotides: TGTGCCAGCAGTTCGATCGGGACAGGTCGCCATGGCTACACCTTC. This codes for CASSSIGTGRHGYTF.

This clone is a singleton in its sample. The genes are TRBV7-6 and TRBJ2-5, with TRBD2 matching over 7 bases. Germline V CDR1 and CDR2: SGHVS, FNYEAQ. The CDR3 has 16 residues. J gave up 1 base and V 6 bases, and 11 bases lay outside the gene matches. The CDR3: CASSRPAGDFQETQYF. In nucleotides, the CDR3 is TGTGCCAGCAGTCGGCCTGCGGGGGACTTCCAAGAGACCCAGTACTTC.

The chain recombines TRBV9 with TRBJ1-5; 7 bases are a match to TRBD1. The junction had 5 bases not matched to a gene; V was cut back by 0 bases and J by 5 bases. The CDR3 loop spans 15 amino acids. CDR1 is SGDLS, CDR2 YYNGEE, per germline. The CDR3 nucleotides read TGTGCCAGCAGCGTAGGGGGACAGTCCGATCAGCCCCAGCATTTT. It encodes CASSVGGQSDQPQHF.

The CDR3 nucleotides read TGTGCCAGCAGTTTTATGACAGGGCGTTTGGGTGGCAATGAGCAGTTCTTC. The encoded protein is CASSFMTGRLGGNEQFF. The chain combines TRBV5-4 with TRBJ2-1, with TRBD1 matching 7 bases. The CDR3 totals 17 residues. From germline, CDR1 is SGHNT and CDR2 YYREEE (reference sequence). V was pared by 5 bases and J by 6 bases, with 17 bases of the junction left unmatched.